This entry is about one T cell receptor beta chain. The sample is drawn from a study of OX40 agonist ivuxolimab in advanced cancers. TCRdb's table, derived via immunoSEQ multiplex PCR, lists solely in-frame clones and lacks some. The sample records 81,000 or so clones, more than 80% being singletons. V lost 2 bases to trimming and J lost 10 bases, with 15 bases between them. The CDR3 is 15 residues long. The V gene's germline CDR1 is MDHEN and CDR2 SYDVKM. This clonotype was obtained from an adult with an advanced solid tumor such as melanoma, head and neck, liver or kidney cancer. The chain carries TRBV28 and TRBJ1-6, with D perhaps TRBD1 (5 bases). The sample was CD4+ or CD8+ T cells sorted from blood, taken in a trial of the OX40 agonist ivuxolimab. The CDR3 DNA reads as TGTGCCAGCAGTTTAATGGGGCCAAAAAGATCACCCCTCCACTTT. It translates to CASSLMGPKRSPLHF.